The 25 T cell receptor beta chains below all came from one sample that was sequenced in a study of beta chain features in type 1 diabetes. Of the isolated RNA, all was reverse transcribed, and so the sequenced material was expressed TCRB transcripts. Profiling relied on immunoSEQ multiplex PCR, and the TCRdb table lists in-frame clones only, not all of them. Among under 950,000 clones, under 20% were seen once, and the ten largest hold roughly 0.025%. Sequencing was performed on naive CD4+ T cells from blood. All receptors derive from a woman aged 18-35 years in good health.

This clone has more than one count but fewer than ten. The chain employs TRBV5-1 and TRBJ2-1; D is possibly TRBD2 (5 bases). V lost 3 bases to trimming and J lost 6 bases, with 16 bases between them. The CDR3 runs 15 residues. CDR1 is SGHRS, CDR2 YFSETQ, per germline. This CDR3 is CASSSLPTGINEQFF. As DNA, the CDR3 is TGCGCCAGCAGCTCTCTACCTACGGGGATCAATGAGCAGTTCTTC.

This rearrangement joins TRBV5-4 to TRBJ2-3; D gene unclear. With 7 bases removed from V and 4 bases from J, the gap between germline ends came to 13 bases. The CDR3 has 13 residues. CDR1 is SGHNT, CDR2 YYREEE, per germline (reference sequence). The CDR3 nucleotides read TGTGCCAGCGGTGCCGTCAGAGCAGATACGCAGTATTTT. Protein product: CASGAVRADTQYF.

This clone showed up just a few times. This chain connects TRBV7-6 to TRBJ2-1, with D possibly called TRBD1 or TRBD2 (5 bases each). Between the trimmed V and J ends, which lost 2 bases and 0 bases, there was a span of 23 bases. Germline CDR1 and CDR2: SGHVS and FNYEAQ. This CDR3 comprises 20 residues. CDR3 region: CASSLRFGTIRASSYNEQFF. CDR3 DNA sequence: TGTGCCAGCAGCTTAAGGTTCGGGACCATCCGGGCCAGCTCCTACAATGAGCAGTTCTTC.

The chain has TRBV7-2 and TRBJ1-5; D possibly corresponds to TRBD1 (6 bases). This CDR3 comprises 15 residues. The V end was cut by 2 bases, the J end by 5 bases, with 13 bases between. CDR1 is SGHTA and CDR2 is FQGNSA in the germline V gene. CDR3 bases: TGTGCCAGCAGCTTAACAGGGAGGTCGGATCAGCCCCAGCATTTT. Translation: CASSLTGRSDQPQHF.

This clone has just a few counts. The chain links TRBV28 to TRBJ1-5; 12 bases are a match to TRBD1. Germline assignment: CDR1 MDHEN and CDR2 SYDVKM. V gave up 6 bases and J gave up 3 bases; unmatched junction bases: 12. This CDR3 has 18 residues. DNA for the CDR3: TGTGCCAGCAGACCCGGGACAGGGGGCGAACTTTCCAATCAGCCCCAGCATTTT. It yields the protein CASRPGTGGELSNQPQHF. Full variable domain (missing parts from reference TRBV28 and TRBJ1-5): DVKVTQSSRYLVKRTGEKVFLECVQDMDHENMFWYRQDPGLGLRLIYFSYDVKMKEKGDIPEGYSVSREKKERFSLILESASTNQTSMYLCASRPGTGGELSNQPQHFGDGTRLSIL.

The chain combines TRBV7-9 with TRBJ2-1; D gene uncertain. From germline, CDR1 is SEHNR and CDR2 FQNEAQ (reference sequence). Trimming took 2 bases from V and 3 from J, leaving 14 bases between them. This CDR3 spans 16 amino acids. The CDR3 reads CASSLSGGRNYNEQFF. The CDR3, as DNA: TGTGCCAGCAGCTTATCGGGCGGCCGTAACTACAATGAGCAGTTCTTC.

CDR3 nucleotides: TGTGCCAGCAGACCCTCACTAACCGGGGAGCTGTTTTTT. Translated: CASRPSLTGELFF. This chain connects TRBV28 to TRBJ2-2, with D hard to call. Germline values: CDR1 MDHEN, CDR2 SYDVKM. This CDR3 comprises 13 residues. V dropped 6 bases and J dropped 5 bases, with 10 bases sitting between them.

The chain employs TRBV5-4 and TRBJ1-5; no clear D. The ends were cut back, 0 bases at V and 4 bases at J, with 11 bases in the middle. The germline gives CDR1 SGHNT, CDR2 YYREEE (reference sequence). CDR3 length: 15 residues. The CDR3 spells CASSLGGGRNQPQHF. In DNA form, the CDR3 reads TGTGCCAGCAGCTTGGGGGGTGGGCGGAATCAGCCCCAGCATTTT.

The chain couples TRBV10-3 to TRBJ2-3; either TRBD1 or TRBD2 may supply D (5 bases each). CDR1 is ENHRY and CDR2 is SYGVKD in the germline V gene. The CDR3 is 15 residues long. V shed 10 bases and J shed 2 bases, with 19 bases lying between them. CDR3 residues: CATSDGTTTTDTQYF. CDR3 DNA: TGTGCCACCTCTGACGGGACCACCACCACAGATACGCAGTATTTT.

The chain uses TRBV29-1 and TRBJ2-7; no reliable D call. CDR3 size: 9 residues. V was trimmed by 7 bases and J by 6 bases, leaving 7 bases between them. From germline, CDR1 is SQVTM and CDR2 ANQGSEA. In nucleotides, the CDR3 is TGCAGCGGGTTGGTCGAGCAGTACTTC. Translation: CSGLVEQYF.

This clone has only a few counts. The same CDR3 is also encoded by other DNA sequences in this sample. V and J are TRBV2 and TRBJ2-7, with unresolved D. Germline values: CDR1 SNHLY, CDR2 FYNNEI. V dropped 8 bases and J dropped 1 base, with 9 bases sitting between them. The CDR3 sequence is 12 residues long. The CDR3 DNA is TGTGCCAGCCGAACCGGATCCTACGAGCAGTACTTC. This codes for CASRTGSYEQYF.

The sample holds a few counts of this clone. CDR3 DNA: TGTGCCAGCAGTGAAGTAACGGTCTGGACCGTACAAGAGACCCAGTACTTC. Translated: CASSEVTVWTVQETQYF. V gene TRBV6-1 combines with J gene TRBJ2-5; D gene ambiguous. The V gene's germline CDR1 is MNHNS and CDR2 SASEGT. The CDR3 is 17 residues long. Deletions cut 1 base from V and 2 bases from J, with 17 bases between.

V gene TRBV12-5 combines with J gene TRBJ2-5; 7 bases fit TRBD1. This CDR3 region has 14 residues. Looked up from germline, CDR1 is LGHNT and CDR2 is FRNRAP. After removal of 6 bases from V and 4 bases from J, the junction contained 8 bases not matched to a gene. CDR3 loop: CASGNRGGVETQYF. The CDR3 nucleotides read TGTGCTAGTGGCAACAGGGGCGGAGTAGAGACCCAGTACTTC.

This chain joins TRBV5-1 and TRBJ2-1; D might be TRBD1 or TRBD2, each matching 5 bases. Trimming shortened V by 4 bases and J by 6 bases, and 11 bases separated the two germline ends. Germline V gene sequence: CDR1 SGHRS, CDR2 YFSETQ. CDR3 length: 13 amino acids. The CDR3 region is CASSIGTTNEQFF. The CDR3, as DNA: TGCGCCAGCAGCATAGGGACCACCAATGAGCAGTTCTTC.

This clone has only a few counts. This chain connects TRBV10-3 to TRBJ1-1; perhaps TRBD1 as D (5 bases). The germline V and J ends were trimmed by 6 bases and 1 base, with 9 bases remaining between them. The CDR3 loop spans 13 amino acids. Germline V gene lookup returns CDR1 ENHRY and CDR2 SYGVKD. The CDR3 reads CAISPRENTEAFF. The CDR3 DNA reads TGTGCCATCAGCCCCAGGGAGAACACTGAAGCTTTCTTT.

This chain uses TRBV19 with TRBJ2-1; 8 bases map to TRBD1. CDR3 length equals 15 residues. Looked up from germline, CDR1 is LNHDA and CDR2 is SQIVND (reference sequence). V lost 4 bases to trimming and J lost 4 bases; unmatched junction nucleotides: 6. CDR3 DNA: TGTGCCAGTAGTAGATTGGACAGGGATTACAATGAGCAGTTCTTC. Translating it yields CASSRLDRDYNEQFF.

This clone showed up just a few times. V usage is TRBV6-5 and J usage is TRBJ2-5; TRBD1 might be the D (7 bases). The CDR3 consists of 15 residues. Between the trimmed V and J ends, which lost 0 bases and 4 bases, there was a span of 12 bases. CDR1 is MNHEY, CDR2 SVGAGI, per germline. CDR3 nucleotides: TGTGCCAGCAGTTACTCTTGGAGGGGGCGAGAGACCCAGTACTTC. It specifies CASSYSWRGRETQYF.

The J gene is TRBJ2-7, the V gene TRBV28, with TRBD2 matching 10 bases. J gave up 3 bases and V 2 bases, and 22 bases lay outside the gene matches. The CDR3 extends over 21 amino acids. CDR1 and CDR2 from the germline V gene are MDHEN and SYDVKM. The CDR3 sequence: CASSLNVRRPKREGRGYEQYF. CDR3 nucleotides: TGTGCCAGCAGTTTAAATGTCCGCAGGCCGAAGCGGGAGGGCCGGGGCTACGAGCAGTACTTC.

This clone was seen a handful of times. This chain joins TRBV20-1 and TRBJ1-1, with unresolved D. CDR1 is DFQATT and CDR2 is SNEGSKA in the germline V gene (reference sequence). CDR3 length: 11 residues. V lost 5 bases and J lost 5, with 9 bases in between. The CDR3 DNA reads TGCAGTGCTCCGGTTCTTACTGAAGCTTTCTTT. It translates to CSAPVLTEAFF.

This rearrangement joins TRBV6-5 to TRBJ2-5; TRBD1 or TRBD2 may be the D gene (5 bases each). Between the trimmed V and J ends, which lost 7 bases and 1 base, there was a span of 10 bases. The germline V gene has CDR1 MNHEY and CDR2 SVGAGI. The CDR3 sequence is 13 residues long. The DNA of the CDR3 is TGTGCCAGCAAGAGGGGACCCCAAGAGACCCAGTACTTC. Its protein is CASKRGPQETQYF.

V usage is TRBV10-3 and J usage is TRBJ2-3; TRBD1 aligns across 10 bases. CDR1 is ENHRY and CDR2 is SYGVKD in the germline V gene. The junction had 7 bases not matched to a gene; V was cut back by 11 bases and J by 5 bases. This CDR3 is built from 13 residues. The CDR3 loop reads CAVRQGAGDTQYF. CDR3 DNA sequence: TGTGCCGTTCGACAGGGGGCGGGAGATACGCAGTATTTT.

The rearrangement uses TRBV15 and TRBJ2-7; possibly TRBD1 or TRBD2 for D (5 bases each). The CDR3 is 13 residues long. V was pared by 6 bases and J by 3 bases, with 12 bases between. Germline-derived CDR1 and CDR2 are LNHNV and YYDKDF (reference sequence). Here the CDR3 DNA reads TGTGCCACCAGGCGGGTGGGGGACTACGAGCAGTACTTC. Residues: CATRRVGDYEQYF.

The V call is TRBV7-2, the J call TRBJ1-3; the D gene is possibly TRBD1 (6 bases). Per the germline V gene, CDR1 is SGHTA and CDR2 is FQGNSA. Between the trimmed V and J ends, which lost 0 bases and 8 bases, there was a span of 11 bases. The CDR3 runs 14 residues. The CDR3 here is CASSLAAGVYTIYF. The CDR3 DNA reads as TGTGCCAGCAGCTTAGCGGCAGGGGTATACACCATATATTTT.

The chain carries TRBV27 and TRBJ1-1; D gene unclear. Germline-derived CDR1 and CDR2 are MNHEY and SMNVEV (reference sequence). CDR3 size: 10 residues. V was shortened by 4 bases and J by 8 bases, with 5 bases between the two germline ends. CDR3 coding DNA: TGTGCCAGCAGTTACGGGGAAGCTTTCTTT. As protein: CASSYGEAFF.

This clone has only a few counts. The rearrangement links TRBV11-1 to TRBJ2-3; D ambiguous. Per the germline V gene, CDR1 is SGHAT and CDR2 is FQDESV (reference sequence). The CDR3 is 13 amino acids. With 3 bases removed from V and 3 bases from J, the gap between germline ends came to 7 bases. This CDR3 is CASSFLETDTQYF. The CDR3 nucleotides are TGTGCCAGCAGCTTCCTAGAGACAGATACGCAGTATTTT.